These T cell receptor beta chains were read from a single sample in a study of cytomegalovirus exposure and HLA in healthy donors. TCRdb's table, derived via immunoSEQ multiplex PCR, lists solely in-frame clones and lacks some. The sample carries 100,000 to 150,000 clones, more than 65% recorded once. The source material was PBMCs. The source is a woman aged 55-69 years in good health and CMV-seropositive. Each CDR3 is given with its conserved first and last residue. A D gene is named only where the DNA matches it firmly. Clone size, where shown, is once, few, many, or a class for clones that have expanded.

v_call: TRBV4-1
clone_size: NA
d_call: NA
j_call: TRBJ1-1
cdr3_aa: CASSQDQTGWSEAFF
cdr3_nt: TGCGCCAGCAGCCAAGATCAAACAGGGTGGAGTGAAGCTTTCTTT

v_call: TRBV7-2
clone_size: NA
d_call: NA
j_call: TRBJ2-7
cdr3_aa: CASSLRRLDGEQYF
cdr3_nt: TGTGCCAGCAGCTTACGGAGGCTGGATGGCGAGCAGTACTTC

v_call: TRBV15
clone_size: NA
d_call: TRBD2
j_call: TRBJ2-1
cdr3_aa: CATSPGLAGPQGNEQFF
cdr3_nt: TGTGCCACCAGCCCGGGACTAGCGGGCCCACAGGGCAATGAGCAGTTCTTC

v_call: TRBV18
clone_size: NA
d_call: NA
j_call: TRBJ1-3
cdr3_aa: CASSPQGLGNTIYF
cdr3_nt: TGTGCCAGCTCACCGCAGGGGCTGGGAAACACCATATATTTT

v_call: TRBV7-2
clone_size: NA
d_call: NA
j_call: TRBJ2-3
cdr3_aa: CASSLGWGSGAADTQYF
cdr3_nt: TGTGCCAGCAGCTTAGGATGGGGCTCAGGGGCGGCAGATACGCAGTATTTT

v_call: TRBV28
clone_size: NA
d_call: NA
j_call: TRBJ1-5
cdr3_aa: CASSFRAGDQPQHF
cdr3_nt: TGTGCCAGCAGTTTTCGGGCGGGCGATCAGCCCCAGCATTTT

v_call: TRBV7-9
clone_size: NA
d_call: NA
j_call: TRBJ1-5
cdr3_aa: CSSSRQGKGQEQPQHF
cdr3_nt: TGTTCCAGCAGCCGCCAGGGTAAAGGCCAAGAACAGCCCCAGCATTTT

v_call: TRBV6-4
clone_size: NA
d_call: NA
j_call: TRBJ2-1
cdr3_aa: CASSEGRDNEQFF
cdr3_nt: TGTGCCAGCAGTGAAGGGCGGGACAATGAGCAGTTCTTC

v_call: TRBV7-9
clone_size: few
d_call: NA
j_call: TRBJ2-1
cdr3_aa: CASSTATEQFF
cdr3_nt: TGTGCCAGCAGCACAGCTACAGAGCAGTTCTTC

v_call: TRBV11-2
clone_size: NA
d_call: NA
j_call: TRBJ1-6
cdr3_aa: CASSLAKSGYNSPLHF
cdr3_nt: TGTGCCAGCAGCTTAGCCAAGTCAGGGTATAATTCACCCCTCCACTTT

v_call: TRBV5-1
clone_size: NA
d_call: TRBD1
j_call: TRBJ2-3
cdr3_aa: CASRNRGASDTQYF
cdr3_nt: TGCGCCAGCAGAAACAGGGGGGCCTCGGATACGCAGTATTTT

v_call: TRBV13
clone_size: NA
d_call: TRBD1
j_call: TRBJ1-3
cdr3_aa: CASSLGADRAYTIYF
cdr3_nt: TGTGCCAGCAGCTTAGGAGCAGACAGGGCATACACCATATATTTT

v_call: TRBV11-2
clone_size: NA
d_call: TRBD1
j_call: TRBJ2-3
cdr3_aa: CASSSPTGGLRTDTQYF
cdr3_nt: TGTGCCAGCAGCTCACCTACAGGGGGCCTTCGCACAGATACGCAGTATTTT

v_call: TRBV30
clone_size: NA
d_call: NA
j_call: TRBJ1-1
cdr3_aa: CAWSVSVNTEAFF
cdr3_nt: TGTGCCTGGAGTGTATCAGTAAACACTGAAGCTTTCTTT

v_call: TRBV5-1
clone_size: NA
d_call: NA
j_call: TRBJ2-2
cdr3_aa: CASSSRTGNTGELFF
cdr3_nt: TGCGCCAGCAGCTCCCGGACGGGAAACACCGGGGAGCTGTTTTTT

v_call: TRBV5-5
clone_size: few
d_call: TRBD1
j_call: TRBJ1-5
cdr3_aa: CASSLEIDRDGQPQHF
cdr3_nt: TGTGCCAGCAGCCTCGAAATTGACAGGGACGGGCAGCCCCAGCATTTT

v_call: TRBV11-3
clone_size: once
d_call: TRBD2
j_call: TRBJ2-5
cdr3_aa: CASSLGGGGGALETQYF
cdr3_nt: TGTGCCAGCAGCTTAGGTGGTGGCGGGGGGGCCCTGGAGACCCAGTACTTC

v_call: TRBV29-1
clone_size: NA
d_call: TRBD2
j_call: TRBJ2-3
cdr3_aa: CSVALAGGPWDTQYF
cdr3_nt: TGCAGCGTGGCTCTAGCGGGGGGGCCGTGGGATACGCAGTATTTT

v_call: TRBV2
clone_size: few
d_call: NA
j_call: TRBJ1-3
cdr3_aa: CASSLDDVGKNTIYF
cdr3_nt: TGTGCCAGCAGCTTGGACGATGTCGGGAAAAACACCATATATTTT

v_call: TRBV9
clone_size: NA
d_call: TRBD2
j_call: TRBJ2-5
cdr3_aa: CASSGAGVPSYQETQYF
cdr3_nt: TGTGCCAGCAGCGGAGCGGGGGTTCCCTCGTACCAAGAGACCCAGTACTTC

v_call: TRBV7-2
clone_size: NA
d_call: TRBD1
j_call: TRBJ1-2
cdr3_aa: CASSSRDRDYGYTF
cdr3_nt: TGTGCCAGCAGCTCCCGGGACAGGGACTATGGCTACACCTTC

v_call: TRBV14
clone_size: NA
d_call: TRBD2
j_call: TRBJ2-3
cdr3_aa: CASSLTSGSADTQYF
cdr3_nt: TGTGCCAGCAGCTTGACTAGCGGGAGCGCAGATACGCAGTATTTT

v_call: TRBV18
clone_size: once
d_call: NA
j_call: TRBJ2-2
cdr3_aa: CASSPPGMAGELFF
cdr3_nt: TGTGCCAGCTCACCACCCGGGATGGCCGGGGAGCTGTTTTTT

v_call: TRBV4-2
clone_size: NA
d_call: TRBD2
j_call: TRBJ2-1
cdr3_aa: CASSQGTSGRPSYNEQFF
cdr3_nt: TGTGCCAGCAGCCAAGGGACTAGCGGGAGGCCCTCCTACAATGAGCAGTTCTTC

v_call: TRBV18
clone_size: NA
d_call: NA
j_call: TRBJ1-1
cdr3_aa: CASSLAGLGNTEAFF
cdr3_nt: TGTGCCAGCTCACTCGCCGGGTTGGGGAACACTGAAGCTTTCTTT

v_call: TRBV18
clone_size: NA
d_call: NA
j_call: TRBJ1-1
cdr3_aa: CASSPMAGLNTEAFF
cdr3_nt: TGTGCCAGCTCACCGATGGCGGGGTTGAACACTGAAGCTTTCTTT